This T cell receptor beta chain was retrieved from a study of PD-L1 blockade in urothelial cancer. Study as a whole: Males with urothelial cancer arising in the bladder constituted about 90% of the roughly 30 patients. Analyses used blood from 3 weeks (second dose) and 6 weeks after treatment start. Overall study results and limits: Clonality of blood TCR below the median before treatment predicted better survival.

Sequencing used immunoSEQ multiplex PCR; TCRdb keeps in-frame clones, though not all of them. The sample yields over 75,000 clones, 80% to 90% seen once. Time point noted: pretreatment peripheral blood. Concerning this clone: The target antigen is unknown.

Germline V gene lookup returns CDR1 SNHLY and CDR2 FYNNEI. CDR3 length equals 14 residues. Germline trimming cut 7 bases from V and 5 bases from J; bases unmatched to any gene: 10. This chain connects TRBV2 to TRBJ1-1; 7 nucleotides agree with TRBD1. The material was PBMCs, obtained around atezolizumab (anti-PD-L1) treatment. The receptor was derived from a woman of 80 years or more with urothelial cancer. The CDR3 reads CASTRDSLRTEAFF. CDR3 coding DNA: TGTGCCAGCACGCGGGACAGTTTGCGGACTGAAGCTTTCTTT.